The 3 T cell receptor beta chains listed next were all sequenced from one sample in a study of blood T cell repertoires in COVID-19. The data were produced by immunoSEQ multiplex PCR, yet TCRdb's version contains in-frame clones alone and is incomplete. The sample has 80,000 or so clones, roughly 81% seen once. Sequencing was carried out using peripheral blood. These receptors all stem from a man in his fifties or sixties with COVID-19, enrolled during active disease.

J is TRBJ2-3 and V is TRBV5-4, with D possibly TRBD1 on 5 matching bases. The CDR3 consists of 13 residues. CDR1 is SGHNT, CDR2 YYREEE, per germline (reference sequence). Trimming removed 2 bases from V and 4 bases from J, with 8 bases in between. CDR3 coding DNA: TGTGCCAGCAGCTTTCAAGGGGCAGATACGCAGTATTTT. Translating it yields CASSFQGADTQYF.

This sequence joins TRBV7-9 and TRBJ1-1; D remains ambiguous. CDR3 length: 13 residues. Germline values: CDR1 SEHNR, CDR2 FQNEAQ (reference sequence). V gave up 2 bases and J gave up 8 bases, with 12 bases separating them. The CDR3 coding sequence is TGTGCCAGCAGCTTATCACCTGAAGCAGAAGCTTTCTTT. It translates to CASSLSPEAEAFF.

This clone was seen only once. DNA for the CDR3: TGTGCCATCAGTGAGTCTGGTTCAGTTGGGACAGGGAGTACTCAAGAGACCCAGTACTTC. It yields the protein CAISESGSVGTGSTQETQYF. The chain carries TRBV10-3 and TRBJ2-5; 9 nucleotides agree with TRBD1. The CDR3 is 20 residues long. Germline values: CDR1 ENHRY, CDR2 SYGVKD. Trimming removed 0 bases from V and 2 bases from J; junction bases left unmatched: 16.